This T cell receptor (beta chain) was recovered during a study of tumor-infiltrating lymphocytes in localized non-small cell lung cancer. Across the study: Patients included smokers and never-smokers with various histologies, some sampled after neoadjuvant chemotherapy.

Repertoires were generated with immunoSEQ multiplex PCR, while TCRdb's copy carries only in-frame clones and drops some. The repertoire holds 11,000 to 15,000 clones, with around 65% as singletons. The germline gives CDR1 SGHRS, CDR2 YFSETQ. The V and J ends lost 0 bases and 10 bases, in that order; junction bases with no gene match: 1. This CDR3 is 12 amino acids long. The sequence came from a human donor with non-small cell lung cancer. The material sequenced was uninvolved lung tissue not adjacent to the tumor. This chain joins TRBV5-1 and TRBJ1-1, with 9 bases that match TRBD1. CDR3 in DNA: TGCGCCAGCAGCTTGGACAGGGGGCCAGCTTTCTTT. This sequence encodes CASSLDRGPAFF. Complete variable domain (other parts from reference TRBV5-1 and TRBJ1-1): KAGVTQTPRYLIKTRGQQVTLSCSPISGHRSVSWYQQTPGQGLQFLFEYFSETQRNKGNFPGRFSGRQFSNSRSEMNVSTLELGDSALYLCASSLDRGPAFFGQGTRLTVV.